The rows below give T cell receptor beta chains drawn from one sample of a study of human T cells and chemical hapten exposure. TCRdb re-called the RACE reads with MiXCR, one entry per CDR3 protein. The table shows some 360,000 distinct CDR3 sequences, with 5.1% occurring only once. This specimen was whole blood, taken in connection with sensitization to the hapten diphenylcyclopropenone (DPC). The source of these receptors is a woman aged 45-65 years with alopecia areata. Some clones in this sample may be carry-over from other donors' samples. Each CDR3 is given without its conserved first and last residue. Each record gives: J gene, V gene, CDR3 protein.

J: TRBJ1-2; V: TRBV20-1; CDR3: SARGGGSYGYT
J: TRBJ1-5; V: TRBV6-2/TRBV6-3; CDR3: ASSDRGWQPQH
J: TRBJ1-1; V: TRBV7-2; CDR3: ASSPRATHGTEAF
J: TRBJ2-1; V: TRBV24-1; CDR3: ATSRTSGTYNEQF
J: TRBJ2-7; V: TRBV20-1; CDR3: SARDGASGLTYEQY
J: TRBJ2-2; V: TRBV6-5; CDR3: AIKPSGVNTGELF
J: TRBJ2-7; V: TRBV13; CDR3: ASSSPGQGVHEQY
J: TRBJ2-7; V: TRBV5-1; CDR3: ASSPVVRASSYEQY
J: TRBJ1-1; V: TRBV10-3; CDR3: AISREGDTEAF
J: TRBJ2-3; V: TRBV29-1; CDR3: SVELPGQGDTQY
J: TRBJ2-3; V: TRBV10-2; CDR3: ASREQITDTQY
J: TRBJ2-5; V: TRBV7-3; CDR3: ASSRGPTETQY
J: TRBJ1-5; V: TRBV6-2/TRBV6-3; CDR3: ASWTSSNQPQH
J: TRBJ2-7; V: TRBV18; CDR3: ASSPTGSNEQY
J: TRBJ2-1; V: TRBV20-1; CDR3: SARGPTYNEQF
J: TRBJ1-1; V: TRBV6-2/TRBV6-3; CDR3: ASSSDRRRTEAF
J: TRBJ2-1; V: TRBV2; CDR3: ASRLRERGGEQF
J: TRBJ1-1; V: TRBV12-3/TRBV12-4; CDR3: ASSFSGTEAF
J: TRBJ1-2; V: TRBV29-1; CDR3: SASTSGYGYT
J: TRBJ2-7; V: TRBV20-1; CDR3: SGTGTGPYEQY
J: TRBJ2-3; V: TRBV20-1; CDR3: SAREGGPTDTQY
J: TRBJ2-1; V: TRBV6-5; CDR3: ASRPGLASDEQF
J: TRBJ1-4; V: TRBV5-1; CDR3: ASSTVGQSTNEKLF
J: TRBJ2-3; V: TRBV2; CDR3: ASTSGVPSTDTQY
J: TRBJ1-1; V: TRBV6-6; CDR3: ASSYTGADTEAF
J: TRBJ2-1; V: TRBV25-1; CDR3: ASSDETSARRANEQF
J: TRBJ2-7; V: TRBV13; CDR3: ASSLGTSGHEQY
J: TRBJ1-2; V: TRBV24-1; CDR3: ATSDPGTATIT
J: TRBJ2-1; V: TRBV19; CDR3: ASTMRGPVANEQF
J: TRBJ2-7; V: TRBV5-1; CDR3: ASSDRPGLADPYEQY
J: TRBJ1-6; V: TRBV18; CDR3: ASSPEITGSPLH
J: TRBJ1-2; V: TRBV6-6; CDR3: ASSPPQDRDSYGYT
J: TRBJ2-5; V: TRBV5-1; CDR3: ASSLEGDAETQY
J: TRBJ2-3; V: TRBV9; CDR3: ASSDDTAFDTQY
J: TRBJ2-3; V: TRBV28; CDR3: ASRGEGWASGRAVDTQY
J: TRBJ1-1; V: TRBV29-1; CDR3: SVEGLMNTEAF